This T cell receptor beta chain stems from a study of blood T cell repertoires in COVID-19 (dated by TCRdb to about 2020). Background on the whole study: Collaborator samples came from the United States, Italy and Spain and covered acute and convalescent phases of COVID-19. The material from the prospective study consisted of cDNA or gDNA derived from T cells, B-cell-depleted T cells, or PBMCs. The dataset comprised deeply sampled blood TCRbeta repertoires from subjects exposed to, actively infected with, or recovered from COVID-19. The repertoires were released in a freely available public database intended as a resource for research on the immune response to SARS-CoV-2. The samples were drawn from the first 160 participants of the ongoing ImmuneRACE study and from 1,200 or so subjects provided by 6 global collaborators. Sample metadata almost always included a de-identified subject ID, COVID-19 status, age in years and sex. Where HLA class I and class II types were available, the types were taken from metadata supplied by the sample provider, not from assay-based typing. Broad study findings and their caveats: The quantity of clinical and demographic metadata differed by source and by participant and was supplied without curation.

The immunoSEQ Assay, a bias-controlled multiplex PCR, was used to amplify TCRbeta CDR3 regions from genomic DNA. The published analysis was carried out like this. Within the assay, amplification of reference gene primers was used to estimate how many nucleated cells each sample contained. To quantify the absolute abundance of each unique TCRbeta CDR3 rearrangement, sequence reads were collapsed and filtered. Productive Simpson clonality was computed per sample as the square root of Simpson's diversity index over productive rearrangements. TCRdb took this table from immuneACCESS and kept in-frame rearrangements with V and J called. Such tables lack part of the clones; where checked against another copy, unresolved V genes explain under half of the gap, and the rest is unexplained. That table furnishes V, J and clone size, whereas the DNA furnished D and trimming. The sample yields 250,000 to 400,000 clones; 80% to 90% were counted once. The ten largest clones take up approximately 5.3% of the sample.

With regard to this clone: The antigen it recognizes is unknown. No much larger clone exists at a distance of one base, and base qualities are not known.

Its CDR3 holds 17 amino acids, cysteine through phenylalanine. The sequence is cut down to CDR3 DNA, 51 bases in frame from base 1. The germline V and J ends show losses of 4 bases and 5 bases respectively, and no gene match explains 14 bases of the junction. The germline V gene gives CDR1 as LGHNA and CDR2 as YNFKEQ. Enrolling through a virtual design, the prospective study's participants ranged in age from roughly 18 to 89 years and lived across 20 to 25 United States geographic areas. To assign participants to cohorts, the prospective study relied on clinical history that participants themselves reported in a screening survey and a study questionnaire. ImmuneRACE Cohort 3 recovered participants were defined by two consecutive negative NP/OP PCR tests, healthcare professional clearance, or symptom resolution. Mobile phlebotomists in the prospective study collected whole blood, serum and a nasopharyngeal or oropharyngeal swab from every participant. Over an approximately 2-month period, participants in the prospective study had the option of providing additional blood draws and questionnaires. Prospective study blood samples were shipped either frozen or at room temperature before DNA extraction.

Specimen: PBMCs or T cells enriched from blood (not recorded which). The chain is assembled from TRBV4-2 and TRBJ2-5; 9 middle bases align to TRBD1. The sequence came from a woman aged 25 to 39 who had recovered from COVID-19. The bases read TGTGCCAGCAGCCGGACAGGGGAAGGTGGGATTGAGGAGACCCAGTACTTC. It encodes CASSRTGEGGIEETQYF.